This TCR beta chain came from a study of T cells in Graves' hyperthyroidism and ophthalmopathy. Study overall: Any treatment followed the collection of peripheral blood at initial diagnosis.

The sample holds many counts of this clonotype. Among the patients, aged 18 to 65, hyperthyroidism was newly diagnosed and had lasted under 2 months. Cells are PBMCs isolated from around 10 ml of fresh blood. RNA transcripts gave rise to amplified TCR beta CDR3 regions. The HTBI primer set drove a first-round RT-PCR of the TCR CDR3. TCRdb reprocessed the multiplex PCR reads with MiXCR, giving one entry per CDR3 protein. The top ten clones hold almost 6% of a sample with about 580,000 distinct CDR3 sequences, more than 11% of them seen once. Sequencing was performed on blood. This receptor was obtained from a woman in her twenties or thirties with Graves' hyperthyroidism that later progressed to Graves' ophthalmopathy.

For the CDR3, the DNA is TGTGCTCACGCGAAGGGGGCGGGTGAAAAACTGTTTTTT. Translating it yields CAHAKGAGEKLFF. The chain combines TRBV19 with TRBJ1-4; TRBD1 agrees at 7 bases. This CDR3 has 13 amino acids. Per germline, CDR1 LNHDA and CDR2 SQIVND (reference sequence). Combining the CDR3 with reference TRBV19 and TRBJ1-4 gives the whole variable domain DGGITQSPKYLFRKEGQNVTLSCEQNLNHDAMYWYRQDPGQGLRLIYYSQIVNDFQKGDIAEGYSVSREKKESFPLTVTSAQKNPTAFYLCAHAKGAGEKLFFGSGTQLSVL.